This T cell receptor beta chain was identified during a study of PD-L1 blockade in urothelial cancer. Background on the study: Atezolizumab, begun by patients in the mid-2010s, was given at 1,200 mg intravenously every 3 weeks.

Time point here: pretreatment peripheral blood. Each individual provided 1 to 8 samples (taken pretreatment and on-treatment). Clones were read by immunoSEQ multiplex PCR, and TCRdb kept only the in-frame ones, dropping some. The sample shows about 130,000 clones, roughly 84% of them seen only once. This CDR3 has 12 residues. CDR1 is WSHSY and CDR2 is SAAADI in the germline V gene. Trimming took off 0 bases at V and 14 bases at J, with 8 bases between the two ends. The table lists this clone with a few counts. This material consisted of PBMCs, taken around atezolizumab (anti-PD-L1) treatment. The origin of this receptor is a man aged 50 to 60 with urothelial cancer. This chain joins TRBV10-2 and TRBJ1-6; no reliable D call. The CDR3 nucleotides read TGCGCCAGCAGTGAGTCCACTCGGTCCCTCCACTTT. The encoded protein is CASSESTRSLHF.